Each of the 24 T cell receptor beta chains below was sequenced from the same sample in a study of blood T cell repertoires in COVID-19. Some clones are missing from TCRdb's copy, which holds only in-frame ones; the method was immunoSEQ multiplex PCR. The sample includes some 520,000 clones, roughly nine tenths of them seen just once. Input material: peripheral blood. These receptors all stem from a man aged 18 to 29 with COVID-19, enrolled during active disease.

The gene calls are TRBV12-3 or TRBV12-4 and TRBJ2-1; 9 bases fit TRBD2. Unmatched junction bases numbered 2, after V lost 2 bases and J lost 12 bases. This CDR3 region has 12 residues. The CDR3 is CASSLSGRTQFF. The CDR3 bases are TGTGCCAGCAGTTTAAGCGGGAGGACGCAGTTCTTC.

This clone was counted once. The rearrangement joins TRBV19 to TRBJ2-7; a possible D gene is TRBD2 (6 bases). Germline values: CDR1 LNHDA, CDR2 SQIVND (reference sequence). V was cut by 3 bases and J by 2 bases, with 14 bases left in between. There are 15 residues in the CDR3. CDR3 sequence reads: CASSMGLITPYEQYF. CDR3 sequence (DNA): TGTGCCAGTAGTATGGGACTCATCACCCCCTACGAGCAGTACTTC.

The rearrangement uses TRBV14 and TRBJ1-2; maybe TRBD1 (5 bases). The CDR3 is 12 amino acids. V lost 4 bases to trimming and J lost 5 bases, with 8 bases between them. CDR1 and CDR2 from the germline V gene are SGHDN and FVKESK. This chain's CDR3 is CASSPTGYGYTF. Written as DNA, the CDR3 is TGTGCCAGCAGCCCCACAGGATATGGCTACACCTTC.

This chain links TRBV5-5 with TRBJ2-1, with 9 bases matching TRBD2. CDR1 is SGHKS, CDR2 YYEKEE, per germline (reference sequence). CDR3 length: 14 residues. The V gene end was trimmed by 3 bases and the J gene end by 8 bases; junction bases not matched to a gene: 6. The CDR3 bases are TGTGCCAGCAGCTCTGGACTAGCGATCGATGAGCAGTTCTTC. Translated: CASSSGLAIDEQFF.

The rearrangement uses TRBV24-1 and TRBJ2-3; 9 bases align to TRBD1. The CDR3 runs to 15 residues. V trimming: 4 bases; J trimming: 6 bases; junction bases outside the gene matches: 7. CDR1 KGHDR and CDR2 SFDVKD come from the germline V gene. The CDR3 protein is CATSDLSDRGDTQYF. The CDR3 nucleotides read TGTGCCACCAGTGACCTTTCCGACAGGGGGGATACGCAGTATTTT.

The J gene is TRBJ1-2, the V gene TRBV7-2, with 10 bases that match TRBD1. The germline V gene encodes CDR1 SGHTA and CDR2 FQGNSA. CDR3 length: 17 amino acids. V was pared by 5 bases and J by 5 bases, with 14 bases of the junction left unmatched. CDR3 nucleotides: TGTGCCAGCAGCCCTCACTTGGGGACAGGGGCCCCGTATGGCTACACCTTC. It specifies CASSPHLGTGAPYGYTF.

The chain uses TRBV2 and TRBJ1-4; unclear D gene. CDR3 length: 14 residues. Trimming left V 4 bases short and J 5 bases short, with 11 bases between. Per the germline V gene, CDR1 is SNHLY and CDR2 is FYNNEI. CDR3 in amino acids: CASSVERLNEKLFF. DNA for the CDR3: TGTGCCAGCAGTGTGGAGCGGCTGAATGAAAAACTGTTTTTT.

This clone has just a few counts. The chain carries TRBV27 and TRBJ1-6; possible D gene TRBD1, 6 bases. This CDR3 region has 16 residues. V gave up 2 bases and J gave up 0 bases, with 8 bases separating them. Germline lookup yields CDR1 MNHEY and CDR2 SMNVEV (reference sequence). The CDR3 here is CASSLQGSSYNSPLHF. The CDR3 DNA is TGTGCCAGCAGTTTACAGGGGAGCTCCTATAATTCACCCCTCCACTTT.

The chain couples TRBV10-3 to TRBJ2-3, with 11 bases that match TRBD2. Germline values: CDR1 ENHRY, CDR2 SYGVKD. V trimming: 5 bases; J trimming: 4 bases; junction bases outside the gene matches: 5. The CDR3 covers 15 residues. CDR3 nucleotide sequence: TGTGCCATCAGTAGAGTGGGACTAGCGGCAGATACGCAGTATTTT. Its protein product is CAISRVGLAADTQYF.

The chain carries TRBV4-1 and TRBJ1-2, with TRBD1 identical over 7 bases. The V gene end was trimmed by 1 base and the J gene end by 2 bases; junction bases not matched to a gene: 4. The CDR3 totals 15 residues. Germline loops: CDR1 MGHRA, CDR2 YSYEKL. The chain's CDR3 is CASSQGTGMNYGYTF. The CDR3 nucleotides read TGCGCCAGCAGCCAAGGGACAGGTATGAACTATGGCTACACCTTC.

This clone was counted a single time. V usage is TRBV5-5 and J usage is TRBJ1-3, with D possibly TRBD1 on 6 matching bases. Germline values: CDR1 SGHKS, CDR2 YYEKEE (reference sequence). CDR3 length equals 17 residues. Between the trimmed V and J ends, which lost 1 base and 0 bases, there was a span of 14 bases. The CDR3 nucleotides read TGTGCCAGCAGCTTGTTATCAGGGGTCCTCTCTGGAAACACCATATATTTT. Its protein is CASSLLSGVLSGNTIYF.

This chain connects TRBV7-8 to TRBJ1-5; 8 bases match TRBD1. This CDR3 spans 15 amino acids. The germline CDR1 and CDR2 sequences are SGHVS and FQNEAQ. Unmatched junction bases numbered 8, after V lost 0 bases and J lost 10 bases. The CDR3 sequence is CASSLAVQGGNPQHF. The CDR3 region has the DNA TGTGCCAGCAGCTTAGCTGTACAGGGGGGTAATCCCCAGCATTTT.

The genes are TRBV18 and TRBJ1-3, with TRBD1 matching 7 bases. Germline V lookup: CDR1 KGHSH, CDR2 LQKENI. V lost 9 bases and J lost 7; bases outside the gene matches: 6. CDR3 length: 12 amino acids. CDR3 DNA: TGTGCCAGTGGAGACAGGGTCAACACCATATATTTT. It encodes CASGDRVNTIYF. Together with reference TRBV18 and TRBJ1-3, the CDR3 gives the full variable domain: NAGVMQNPRHLVRRRGQEARLRCSPMKGHSHVYWYRQLPEEGLKFMVYLQKENIIDESGMPKERFSAEFPKEGPSILRIQQVVRGDSAAYFCASGDRVNTIYFGEGSWLTVV.

The chain is built from TRBV24-1 and TRBJ2-2, with a weak D call TRBD1 (6 bases). The CDR3 sequence is 14 residues long. Germline V lookup: CDR1 KGHDR, CDR2 SFDVKD. V was cut by 6 bases and J by 6 bases, with 13 bases left in between. The CDR3 DNA reads TGTGCCACCAGTCACACAGGGTGGGCCGGGGAGCTGTTTTTT. Its translation is CATSHTGWAGELFF.

This clone was observed a handful of times. The J gene is TRBJ1-3, the V gene TRBV6-5, with 8 bases lining up with TRBD1. Germline-derived CDR1 and CDR2 are MNHEY and SVGAGI. The J segment lost 0 bases and the V segment lost 6 bases, leaving 4 bases of the junction unmatched. The CDR3 contains 15 residues. CDR3 protein: CASRPDRGSGNTIYF. The CDR3 DNA follows: TGTGCCAGCAGACCTGACAGGGGCTCTGGAAACACCATATATTTT.

The chain links TRBV9 to TRBJ2-1; 7 bases line up with TRBD2. The CDR3 extends over 15 amino acids. Per germline, CDR1 SGDLS and CDR2 YYNGEE. Trimming took 4 bases from V and 7 from J; bases not matched to a gene: 11. CDR3 loop: CASSPQMGGSNEQFF. CDR3 nucleotides: TGTGCCAGCAGCCCCCAGATGGGCGGGAGTAATGAGCAGTTCTTC.

V and J are TRBV2 and TRBJ1-4; TRBD1 agrees at 7 bases. J gave up 5 bases and V 6 bases, and 6 bases lay outside the gene matches. The CDR3 totals 14 residues. Germline loops: CDR1 SNHLY, CDR2 FYNNEI. The CDR3 coding sequence is TGTGCCAGCAGAATAACAGGGGTAAATGAAAAACTGTTTTTT. It is translated as CASRITGVNEKLFF.

The gene calls are TRBV14 and TRBJ2-1; D is unclear. Germline V gives CDR1 SGHDN, CDR2 FVKESK. This CDR3 is built from 14 residues. V gave up 1 base and J gave up 8 bases, with 12 bases separating them. CDR3: CASSQGVVRDEQFF. CDR3 nucleotide sequence: TGTGCCAGCAGCCAAGGAGTAGTGCGTGATGAGCAGTTCTTC.

The V call is TRBV5-4, the J call TRBJ1-1; D unresolved. Looked up from germline, CDR1 is SGHNT and CDR2 is YYREEE (reference sequence). The CDR3 length is 11 residues. V was clipped by 5 bases and J by 11 bases, with 13 bases between them. CDR3 sequence (DNA): TGTGCCAGCAGTTCTCCGAGCGGGGCTTTCTTT. Its translation: CASSSPSGAFF.

The chain employs TRBV3-1 (or the pseudogene TRBV3-2) and TRBJ1-2, with TRBD1 as a possible D gene (5 bases). This CDR3 is built from 16 residues. Germline loops: CDR1 LGHDT, CDR2 YNNKEL (reference sequence). Trimming left V 6 bases short and J 3 bases short, with 20 bases between. In DNA, the CDR3 is TGTGCCAGCAGTCCTGCTCACAGGTTCGGGTACTATGGCTACACCTTC. Its translation is CASSPAHRFGYYGYTF.

The rearrangement joins TRBV7-3 to TRBJ2-3; D is uncertain. Trimming took 2 bases from V and 0 from J, leaving 9 bases between them. Germline CDR1 and CDR2: SGHTA and FQGTGA. CDR3 length: 15 amino acids. The CDR3 protein is CASSLGLSSTDTQYF. CDR3 in DNA: TGTGCCAGCAGCTTAGGGCTCAGCAGCACAGATACGCAGTATTTT.

The chain joins TRBV5-1 to TRBJ2-1, with TRBD1 identical over 9 bases. Germline values: CDR1 SGHRS, CDR2 YFSETQ. Unmatched junction bases numbered 3, after V lost 7 bases and J lost 4 bases. There are 13 residues in the CDR3. CDR3 residues: CASRGQGYNEQFF. As DNA, the CDR3 is TGCGCCAGCCGGGGACAGGGTTACAATGAGCAGTTCTTC.

The CDR3 DNA sequence: TGTGCCAGCAGTTACTCCTATGCGTTAGCGCAGTACGAGCAGTACTTC. Translating gives CASSYSYALAQYEQYF. V and J are TRBV6-5 and TRBJ2-7; possible D gene TRBD2, 5 bases. The CDR3 is 16 amino acids. Germline V gene sequence: CDR1 MNHEY, CDR2 SVGAGI. Trimming pared 0 bases from V and 4 bases from J, leaving 16 bases between.

This clone has just one count. V and J are TRBV5-1 and TRBJ2-3; maybe TRBD2 (5 bases). The germline V and J ends were trimmed by 1 base and 4 bases, with 10 bases remaining between them. Germline-derived CDR1 and CDR2 are SGHRS and YFSETQ. The CDR3 totals 14 residues. Here the CDR3 reads CASSLTRIADTQYF. The CDR3 DNA is TGCGCCAGCAGCTTGACTAGAATCGCAGATACGCAGTATTTT.